This T cell receptor (beta chain) was identified in a study of blood T cell repertoires in COVID-19. In the study overall: Samples of COVID-19 (acute and convalescent) were obtained from the United States, Italy and Spain. PBMCs, B-cell-depleted T cells, or T cells provided the cDNA or gDNA that made up the material.

Trimming took 5 bases from V and 7 from J; bases not matched to a gene: 7. CDR1 SEHNR and CDR2 FQNEAQ come from the germline V gene (reference sequence). This CDR3 has 14 amino acids. Under the authors' procedure: Reference gene primer amplification gave estimated nucleated cell counts. Clones were read by immunoSEQ multiplex PCR, and TCRdb kept only the in-frame ones, dropping some. Clone size and the V and J calls come from that table; the DNA yielded D and trimming. The sample shows 210,000 or so clones, roughly 88% of them seen only once. The TCR comes from a woman between 40 and 50 years old who had recovered from COVID-19. Sequencing was performed on peripheral blood. This chain connects TRBV7-9 to TRBJ1-5; 8 bases agree with TRBD1. The CDR3 loop reads CASSAGTGEQPQHF. DNA for the CDR3: TGTGCCAGCAGCGCGGGGACAGGCGAACAGCCCCAGCATTTT.